This T cell receptor beta chain came from a study of breast tumors, draining lymph nodes, adjacent tissues. Notes on the study in general: Luminal-like breast cancer showed significantly higher tumor–nontumor repertoire similarity than basal-like. Most tumor T cells seemingly derive from lymph node, then expand in tumor.

This clonotype was detected many times. The antigen is not known. Breast cancer patients provided tissue from their axillary draining lymph nodes. One entry per CDR3 protein results from TCRdb running MiXCR on the multiplex PCR reads. Here the sample spans 85,000 to 130,000 distinct CDR3 sequences, less than 40% being singletons. Trimming cost V 5 bases and J 6 bases; bases outside gene matches: 8. The CDR3 consists of 16 residues. The sequenced sample was axillary lymph node tissue. This sequence originates from a female donor with breast cancer. Some clones in this sample may be carry-over from other donors' samples. This sequence joins TRBV12-3 or TRBV12-4 and TRBJ1-6; 9 positions match TRBD1. The DNA for the CDR3 is TGTGCCAGCAGTAATGATTTACAGGGGGCTAATTCACCCCTCCACTTT. Its translation is CASSNDLQGANSPLHF.